This paragraph covers one TCR beta chain sequence. V gave up 7 bases and J gave up 3 bases; unmatched junction bases: 13. Per the germline V gene, CDR1 is SGHRS and CDR2 is YFSETQ. The CDR3 length is 15 residues. These data originate in a study of T cell changes during pregnancy in multiple sclerosis. Using immunoSEQ multiplex PCR, the repertoire was profiled, and TCRdb retains in-frame clones only, with some absent. Of tens of thousands of clones in the sample, just over 90% are singletons; the top ten hold 1% to 1.5%. This rearrangement joins TRBV5-1 to TRBJ2-7; 7 bases match TRBD1. The sequence came from a female donor with multiple sclerosis, enrolled in a pregnancy study. Material: peripheral blood, obtained in the second trimester of pregnancy. The chain's CDR3 is CASASGTVALYEQYF. The CDR3 DNA follows: TGCGCCAGCGCCTCCGGGACAGTGGCCCTCTACGAGCAGTACTTC.